This TCR beta chain was observed in a study of T cells in women clearing cervical HPV infection. With 2 bases removed from V and 4 bases from J, the gap between germline ends came to 10 bases. This CDR3 has 13 residues. From germline, CDR1 is SGHRS and CDR2 YFSETQ. Sequencing used immunoSEQ multiplex PCR; TCRdb keeps in-frame clones, though not all of them. The sample data list tens of thousands of clones. With regard to this clone: Read data end 3 residues before the CDR3 end; the end is taken from the germline J gene.

The V gene is TRBV5-1, the J gene TRBJ2-7; D ambiguous. The sequence derives from a woman aged 18 to 75 with a cervical HPV16 infection that either progressed to CIN3+ or cleared (not recorded which). Sequencing input: blood buffy coat. The CDR3 region is CASSFPDGYEQYF. The CDR3 DNA, read in part, is TGCGCCAGCAGCTTTCCTGACGGGTACGAG. The variable domain in full, completed from reference TRBV5-1 and TRBJ2-7, reads KAGVTQTPRYLIKTRGQQVTLSCSPISGHRSVSWYQQTPGQGLQFLFEYFSETQRNKGNFPGRFSGRQFSNSRSEMNVSTLELGDSALYLCASSFPDGYEQYFGPGTRLTVT.